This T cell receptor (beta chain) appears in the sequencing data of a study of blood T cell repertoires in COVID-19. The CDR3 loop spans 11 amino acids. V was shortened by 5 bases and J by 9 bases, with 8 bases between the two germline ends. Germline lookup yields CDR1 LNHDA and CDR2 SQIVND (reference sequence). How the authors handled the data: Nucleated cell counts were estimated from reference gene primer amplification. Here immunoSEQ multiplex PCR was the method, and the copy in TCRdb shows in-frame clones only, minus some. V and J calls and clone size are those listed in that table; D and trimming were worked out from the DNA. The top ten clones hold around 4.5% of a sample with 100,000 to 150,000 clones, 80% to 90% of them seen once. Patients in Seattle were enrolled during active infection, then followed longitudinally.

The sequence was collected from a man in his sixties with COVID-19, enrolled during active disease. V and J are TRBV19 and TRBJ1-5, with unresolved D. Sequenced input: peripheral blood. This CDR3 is CASSYSGPQHF. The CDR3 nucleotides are TGTGCCAGTAGTTACTCAGGGCCCCAGCATTTT. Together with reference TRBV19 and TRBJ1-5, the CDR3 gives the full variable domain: DGGITQSPKYLFRKEGQNVTLSCEQNLNHDAMYWYRQDPGQGLRLIYYSQIVNDFQKGDIAEGYSVSREKKESFPLTVTSAQKNPTAFYLCASSYSGPQHFGDGTRLSIL.